One sample yielded the 10 T cell receptor beta chains listed below, sequenced in a study of control samples from healthy donors and cancer patients. Method: immunoSEQ multiplex PCR; TCRdb's copy keeps in-frame clones and lacks some. The sample yields about 80,000 clones, 70% to 90% seen once. The specimen was blood. These receptor sequences come from a woman aged 45-65 years in good health.

This chain joins TRBV4-1 and TRBJ1-5; D unclear. Germline V gene data show CDR1 as MGHRA and CDR2 as YSYEKL. The CDR3 consists of 12 residues. Trimming shortened V by 1 base and J by 6 bases, and 4 bases separated the two germline ends. CDR3 DNA sequence: TGCGCCAGCAGCCAAGTAGGTCAGCCCCAGCATTTT. It translates to CASSQVGQPQHF.

The chain employs TRBV4-2 and TRBJ2-7; D is possibly TRBD2 (5 bases). V lost 3 bases to trimming and J lost 2 bases, with 11 bases between them. The CDR3 contains 14 residues. The germline CDR1 and CDR2 sequences are LGHNA and YNFKEQ. The CDR3 sequence is CASSHGLKTYEQYF. Here the CDR3 DNA reads TGTGCCAGCAGCCATGGACTTAAAACCTACGAGCAGTACTTC.

The V gene is TRBV6-5, the J gene TRBJ1-1, with 9 nucleotides matching TRBD1. The CDR3 has 11 residues. Germline lookup yields CDR1 MNHEY and CDR2 SVGAGI. This chain's CDR3 is CGTGEYTEAFF. Here the CDR3 DNA reads TGTGGGACAGGGGAATACACTGAAGCTTTCTTT.

The V gene is TRBV12-5, the J gene TRBJ1-1; 7 nucleotides match TRBD1. The CDR3 is 16 amino acids. Trimming removed 5 bases from V and 4 bases from J; junction bases left unmatched: 13. Germline CDR1 is LGHNT and CDR2 is FRNRAP. The CDR3 sequence: CASGPRLQGYRTEAFF. The CDR3 DNA sequence: TGTGCTAGTGGTCCTCGCCTACAGGGGTATCGCACTGAAGCTTTCTTT.

This chain joins TRBV12-3 or TRBV12-4 and TRBJ2-2, with no clear D. CDR3 size: 13 residues. V was cut by 2 bases and J by 10 bases, with 11 bases left in between. Here the CDR3 reads CASSLYVSKELFF. DNA of the CDR3: TGTGCCAGCAGTTTATACGTATCGAAGGAGCTGTTTTTT.

The chain carries TRBV5-1 and TRBJ2-5; D not resolved. CDR3 length: 13 residues. CDR1 and CDR2 (germline): SGHRS, YFSETQ. With 4 bases removed from V and 4 bases from J, the gap between germline ends came to 11 bases. As DNA, the CDR3 is TGCGCCAGCAGCGATCTTTTCGGAGAGACCCAGTACTTC. This sequence encodes CASSDLFGETQYF.

This chain uses TRBV6-5 with TRBJ1-6, with unresolved D. V was pared by 4 bases and J by 6 bases, with 10 bases between. CDR3 length: 14 residues. Germline V gene data show CDR1 as MNHEY and CDR2 as SVGAGI. CDR3 in amino acids: CASSFGRINSPLHF. The CDR3 DNA reads TGTGCCAGCAGTTTCGGCAGGATTAATTCACCCCTCCACTTT.

This clone was observed a single time. The chain uses TRBV20-1 and TRBJ1-1; D unresolved. The V and J ends lost 4 bases and 4 bases respectively, with 4 bases between them. Germline V gene sequence: CDR1 DFQATT, CDR2 SNEGSKA (reference sequence). The CDR3 loop spans 10 amino acids. The CDR3 protein is CSAIGTEAFF. The CDR3 DNA reads TGCAGTGCTATTGGCACTGAAGCTTTCTTT.

There are a few counts of this clone. The V gene is TRBV6-6, the J gene TRBJ1-5, with no clear D. The CDR3 is 14 amino acids. CDR1 MNHNY and CDR2 SVGAGI come from the germline V gene (reference sequence). V was cut by 6 bases and J by 0 bases, with 9 bases left in between. The CDR3 spells CASSPGISNQPQHF. The CDR3 nucleotides read TGTGCCAGCAGCCCGGGTATTAGCAATCAGCCCCAGCATTTT.

V and J are TRBV15 and TRBJ2-3; D not certain. Germline CDR1 reads LNHNV; CDR2 reads YYDKDF (reference sequence). The CDR3 is 11 residues long. V lost 4 bases and J 2 bases, leaving 1 base between the germline ends. The CDR3 DNA reads as TGTGCCACCAGCAACACAGATACGCAGTATTTT. It is translated as CATSNTDTQYF.